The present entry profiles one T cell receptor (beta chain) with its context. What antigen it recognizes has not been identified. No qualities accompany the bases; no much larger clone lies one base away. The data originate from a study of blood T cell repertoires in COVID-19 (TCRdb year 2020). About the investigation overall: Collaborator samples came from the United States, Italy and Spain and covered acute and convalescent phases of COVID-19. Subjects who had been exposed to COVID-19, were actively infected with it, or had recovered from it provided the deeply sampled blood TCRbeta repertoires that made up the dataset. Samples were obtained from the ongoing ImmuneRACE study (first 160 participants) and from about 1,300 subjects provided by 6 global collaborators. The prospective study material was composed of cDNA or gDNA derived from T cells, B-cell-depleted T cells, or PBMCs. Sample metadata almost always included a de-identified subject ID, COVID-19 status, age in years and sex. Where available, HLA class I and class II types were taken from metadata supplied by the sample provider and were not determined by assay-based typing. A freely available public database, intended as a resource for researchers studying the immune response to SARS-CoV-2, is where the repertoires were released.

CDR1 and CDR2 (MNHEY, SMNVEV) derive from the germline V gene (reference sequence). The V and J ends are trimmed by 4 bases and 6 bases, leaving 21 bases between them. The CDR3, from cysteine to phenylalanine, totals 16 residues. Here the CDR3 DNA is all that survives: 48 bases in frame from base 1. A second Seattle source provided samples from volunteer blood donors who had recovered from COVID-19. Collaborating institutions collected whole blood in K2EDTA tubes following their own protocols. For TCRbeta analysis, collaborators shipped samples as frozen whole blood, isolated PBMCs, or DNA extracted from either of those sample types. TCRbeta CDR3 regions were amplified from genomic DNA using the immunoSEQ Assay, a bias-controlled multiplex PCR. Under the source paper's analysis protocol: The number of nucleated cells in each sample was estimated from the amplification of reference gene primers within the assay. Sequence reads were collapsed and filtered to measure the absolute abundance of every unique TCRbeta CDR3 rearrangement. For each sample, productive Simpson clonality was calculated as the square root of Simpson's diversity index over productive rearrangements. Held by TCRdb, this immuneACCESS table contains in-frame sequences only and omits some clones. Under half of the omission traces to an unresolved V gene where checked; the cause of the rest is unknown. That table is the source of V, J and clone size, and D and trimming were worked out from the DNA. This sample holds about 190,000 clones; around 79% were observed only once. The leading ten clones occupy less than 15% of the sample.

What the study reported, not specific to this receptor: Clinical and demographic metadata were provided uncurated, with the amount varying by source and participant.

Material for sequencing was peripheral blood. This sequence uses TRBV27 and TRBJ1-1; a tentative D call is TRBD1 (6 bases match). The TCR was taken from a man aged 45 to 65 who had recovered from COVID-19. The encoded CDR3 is CASSSILGRGKAEAFF. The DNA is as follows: TGTGCCAGCAGTTCTATTCTGGGCAGGGGAAAGGCTGAAGCTTTCTTT.